These 21 T cell receptor beta chains came from one sample sequenced in a study of molecular identifiers for immune sequencing clone quantification. TCRdb analysed the PCR reads with MiXCR anew, one entry per CDR3 protein. This table has more than 450,000 distinct CDR3 sequences, about 25% appearing once. The sample was naive CD8+ T cells from blood, with Jurkat cell RNA spiked in. Subset denoted: FACS-sorted CD8+CD4-CCR7+CD45RA+ naive T cells. The receptors originated from a human donor in good health. Some libraries in this study had Jurkat cell RNA spiked in.

V gene TRBV24-1 combines with J gene TRBJ2-3; 12 bases fit TRBD2. The CDR3 spans 18 residues. Germline V gives CDR1 KGHDR, CDR2 SFDVKD. Trimming cost V 4 bases and J 0 bases; bases outside gene matches: 7. In nucleotides, the CDR3 is TGTGCCACCAGTGACACACCGGGACTAGCGGGTAGCACAGATACGCAGTATTTT. Encoded protein: CATSDTPGLAGSTDTQYF.

As for this clonotype: This may come from a read error, since a much larger clone is one base off. The chain joins TRBV7-9 to TRBJ1-1; D is uncertain. The V gene's germline CDR1 is SEHNR and CDR2 FQNEAQ (reference sequence). The V end was cut by 4 bases, the J end by 0 bases, with 15 bases between. There are 16 residues in the CDR3. CDR3 sequence (DNA): TGTGCCAGCAGCTCCCCTCTCCCGTCATTGAACACTGAAGCTTTCTTT. This translates into CASSSPLPSLNTEAFF.

This chain links TRBV30 with TRBJ2-1, with TRBD1 as a possible D gene (6 bases). CDR1 is GTSNPN and CDR2 is SVGIG in the germline V gene (reference sequence). There are 15 residues in the CDR3. Deletions cut 2 bases from V and 2 bases from J, with 13 bases between. This chain's CDR3 is CAWSPVGGAYNEQFF. The CDR3 bases are TGTGCCTGGAGTCCCGTTGGGGGCGCCTACAATGAGCAGTTCTTC. Drawing the rest from reference TRBV30 and TRBJ2-1, the complete variable domain is SQTIHQWPATLVQPVGSPLSLECTVEGTSNPNLYWYRQAAGRGLQLLFYSVGIGQISSEVPQNLSASRPQDRQFILSSKKLLLSDSGFYLCAWSPVGGAYNEQFFGPGTRLTVL.

The chain carries TRBV27 and TRBJ1-2; D uncertain. Germline loops: CDR1 MNHEY, CDR2 SMNVEV (reference sequence). This CDR3 has 15 residues. Trimming removed 5 bases at V and 2 bases at J, with 15 bases between. CDR3 amino acids: CASSPFSSANYGYTF. In DNA form, the CDR3 reads TGTGCCAGCAGTCCGTTTTCCAGCGCCAACTATGGCTACACCTTC.

This clonotype turned up a few times. The CDR3 protein is CASSQASGTANYEQYF. The CDR3 coding sequence is TGCGCCAGCAGCCAAGCAAGCGGGACAGCTAATTACGAGCAGTACTTC. V and J are TRBV4-1 and TRBJ2-7, with D perhaps TRBD1 or TRBD2 (7 bases each). Trimming cost V 1 base and J 4 bases, with 17 bases left between them. Germline V gives CDR1 MGHRA, CDR2 YSYEKL. The CDR3 has 16 amino acids.

This clonotype was seen ten or more times. This rearrangement joins TRBV2 to TRBJ2-3, with D uncertain. CDR3 length: 13 residues. Looked up from germline, CDR1 is SNHLY and CDR2 is FYNNEI. V dropped 9 bases and J dropped 3 bases, with 13 bases sitting between them. DNA for the CDR3: TGTGCCAGAGCTAGAAGTTTTACAGATACGCAGTATTTT. Protein sequence: CARARSFTDTQYF.

This clonotype has ten or more counts. The chain is built from TRBV7-9 and TRBJ2-7; possibly TRBD1 or TRBD2 for D (5 bases each). Germline V gene sequence: CDR1 SEHNR, CDR2 FQNEAQ (reference sequence). Trimming took 5 bases from V and 0 from J, leaving 14 bases between them. The CDR3 is 15 residues long. CDR3 nucleotides: TGTGCCAGCAGCACCCGGGACCGAAACTCCTACGAGCAGTACTTC. Protein product: CASSTRDRNSYEQYF.

This chain joins TRBV2 and TRBJ2-5; D is ambiguous. The CDR3 sequence is 14 residues long. Germline V gives CDR1 SNHLY, CDR2 FYNNEI. Trimming pared 3 bases from V and 1 base from J, leaving 9 bases between. CDR3 in amino acids: CASSDGQTQETQYF. The DNA of the CDR3 is TGTGCCAGCAGTGACGGGCAGACCCAAGAGACCCAGTACTTC.

The chain couples TRBV20-1 to TRBJ1-1; D ambiguous. The CDR3 runs to 12 residues. Germline loops: CDR1 DFQATT, CDR2 SNEGSKA (reference sequence). V shed 8 bases and J shed 1 base, with 11 bases lying between them. CDR3: CSSAAPNTEAFF. CDR3 bases: TGCAGTAGTGCTGCTCCGAACACTGAAGCTTTCTTT.

This clonotype was detected a few times. The chain has TRBV12-3 or TRBV12-4 and TRBJ2-6; no definite D call. This CDR3 is built from 13 residues. V lost 5 bases and J lost 2, with 4 bases in between. As DNA, the CDR3 is TGTGCCAGCAGTGTCCCTGGGGCCAACGTCCTGACTTTC. Protein sequence: CASSVPGANVLTF.

This clonotype was counted at least ten times. The J gene is TRBJ2-3, the V gene TRBV7-9; D is uncertain. Germline loops: CDR1 SEHNR, CDR2 FQNEAQ (reference sequence). With 2 bases removed from V and 4 bases from J, the gap between germline ends came to 4 bases. CDR3 length: 12 amino acids. Written as DNA, the CDR3 is TGTGCCAGCAGCTTAATCTCAGATACGCAGTATTTT. This encodes CASSLISDTQYF.

J is TRBJ2-7 and V is TRBV7-6; 9 positions match TRBD2. J was trimmed by 3 bases and V by 5 bases; bases with no gene match: 5. CDR1 is SGHVS and CDR2 is FNYEAQ in the germline V gene. This CDR3 has 14 residues. CDR3 in amino acids: CASSPSAGGYEQYF. CDR3 sequence (DNA): TGTGCCAGCAGCCCCTCAGCGGGAGGCTACGAGCAGTACTTC.

Concerning this clonotype: A much larger clone differs by one base, so this may be a read error. The rearrangement uses TRBV19 and TRBJ2-6, with D possibly TRBD2 on 5 matching bases. V lost 5 bases to trimming and J lost 5 bases, with 19 bases between them. The CDR3 spans 17 residues. CDR1 is LNHDA and CDR2 is SQIVND in the germline V gene (reference sequence). The CDR3 reads CASSVSRTETWANVLTF. The CDR3 DNA sequence: TGTGCCAGTAGTGTAAGTCGGACTGAGACTTGGGCCAACGTCCTGACTTTC.

This clonotype was seen only a few times. The chain couples TRBV29-1 to TRBJ2-5; TRBD2 matches 10 bases. Germline assignment: CDR1 SQVTM and CDR2 ANQGSEA. The CDR3 covers 15 residues. Trimming removed 2 bases from V and 4 bases from J; junction bases left unmatched: 7. CDR3 in amino acids: CSVETAGGSLETQYF. CDR3 sequence (DNA): TGCAGCGTTGAAACAGCGGGAGGGTCGTTAGAGACCCAGTACTTC.

The rearrangement joins TRBV29-1 to TRBJ2-7; the match to TRBD2 covers 11 bases. V lost 8 bases and J lost 3; bases outside the gene matches: 12. This CDR3 region has 15 residues. Germline V gives CDR1 SQVTM, CDR2 ANQGSEA. CDR3 sequence: CSSFVGTSGVYEQYF. CDR3 bases: TGCAGCTCATTTGTGGGGACTAGCGGTGTCTACGAGCAGTACTTC.

The chain links TRBV7-9 to TRBJ2-7, with 7 bases matching TRBD1. V was clipped by 5 bases and J by 4 bases; unmatched bases: 5. From germline, CDR1 is SEHNR and CDR2 FQNEAQ (reference sequence). This CDR3 contains 13 residues. CDR3 coding DNA: TGTGCCAGCAGCGGACAGGACAATTACGAGCAGTACTTC. It codes for CASSGQDNYEQYF.

The V and J genes are TRBV19 and TRBJ1-1; unclear D gene. This CDR3 contains 14 residues. With 3 bases removed from V and 8 bases from J, the gap between germline ends came to 16 bases. From germline, CDR1 is LNHDA and CDR2 SQIVND (reference sequence). Here the CDR3 reads CASSMANGPPEAFF. DNA of the CDR3: TGTGCCAGTAGTATGGCCAATGGACCCCCGGAAGCTTTCTTT. Drawing the rest from reference TRBV19 and TRBJ1-1, the complete variable domain is DGGITQSPKYLFRKEGQNVTLSCEQNLNHDAMYWYRQDPGQGLRLIYYSQIVNDFQKGDIAEGYSVSREKKESFPLTVTSAQKNPTAFYLCASSMANGPPEAFFGQGTRLTVV.

This clonotype showed up just a few times. The chain is built from TRBV12-3 or TRBV12-4 and TRBJ1-1, with D uncertain. Trimming took 7 bases from V and 2 from J, leaving 14 bases between them. The length of the CDR3 is 14 residues. DNA of the CDR3: TGTGCCAGCACCACACAGAGGGCAAACACTGAAGCTTTCTTT. Its translation is CASTTQRANTEAFF.

V and J are TRBV5-3 and TRBJ1-1; D is possibly TRBD1 (6 bases). TRBV5-3 carries the ORF label, with uncertain function. The V end was cut by 8 bases, the J end by 10 bases, with 18 bases between. This CDR3 has 12 residues. Here the CDR3 DNA reads TGTGCCAGCAGCCGCCCAGGGGACCGAGCTTTCTTT. Translation: CASSRPGDRAFF.

This chain uses TRBV6-6 with TRBJ1-1; 7 bases map to TRBD1. From germline, CDR1 is MNHNY and CDR2 SVGAGI (reference sequence). With 6 bases clipped from V and 7 bases from J, the junction kept 5 bases outside the gene matches. The CDR3 is made up of 12 amino acids. The CDR3 sequence: CASRGQAYEAFF. The CDR3 coding sequence is TGTGCCAGCAGAGGACAGGCCTATGAAGCTTTCTTT.

This clonotype was counted ten times or more. The CDR3 loop reads CASSLGTSESTDTQYF. DNA for the CDR3: TGTGCCAGCAGTTTGGGGACTAGCGAGAGCACAGATACGCAGTATTTT. The chain links TRBV6-5 to TRBJ2-3; 10 bases align to TRBD2. The ends lost 4 bases at V and 0 bases at J; junction bases unmatched: 4. The CDR3 loop spans 16 amino acids. Germline loops: CDR1 MNHEY, CDR2 SVGAGI.